This T cell receptor (beta chain) emerged from a study of CD8 T cells in ankylosing spondylitis. The germline V gene encodes CDR1 MNHEY and CDR2 SMNVEV (reference sequence). Trimming stripped 10 bases from V and 6 bases from J, with 16 bases between. CDR3 length: 12 amino acids. This clonotype was detected only a few times. One entry per CDR3 protein results from TCRdb running MiXCR on the 5' RACE reads. The sample shows 150,000 to 200,000 distinct CDR3 sequences, over 10% of them seen only once. The sample consisted of blood, either unsorted or a sorted T cell fraction (not recorded which). This receptor was obtained from a female donor with ankylosing spondylitis or in good health (not recorded which). This chain joins TRBV27 and TRBJ2-7; the D is unclear. CDR3 sequence: CATPPPVCEQYF. In DNA, the CDR3 is TGTGCCACCCCTCCCCCGGTTTGCGAGCAGTACTTC.